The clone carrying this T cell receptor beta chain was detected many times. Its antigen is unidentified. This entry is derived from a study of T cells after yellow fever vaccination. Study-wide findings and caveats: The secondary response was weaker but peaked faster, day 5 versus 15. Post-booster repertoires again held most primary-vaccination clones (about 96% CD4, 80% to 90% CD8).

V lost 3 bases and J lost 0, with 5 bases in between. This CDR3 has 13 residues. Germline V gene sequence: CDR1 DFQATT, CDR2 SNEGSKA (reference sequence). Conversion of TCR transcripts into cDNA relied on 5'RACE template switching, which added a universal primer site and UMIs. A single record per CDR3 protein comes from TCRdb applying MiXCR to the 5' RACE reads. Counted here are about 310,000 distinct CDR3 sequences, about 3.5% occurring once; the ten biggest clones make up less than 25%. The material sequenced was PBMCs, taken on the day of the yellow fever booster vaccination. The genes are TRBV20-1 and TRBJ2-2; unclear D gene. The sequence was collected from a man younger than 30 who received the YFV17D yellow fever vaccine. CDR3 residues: CSARNPNTGELFF. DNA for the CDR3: TGCAGTGCTAGGAATCCGAACACCGGGGAGCTGTTTTTT.